The text below deals with one T cell receptor (beta chain). The sample originates from a study of blood T cells in healthy people across ages. The V and J ends lost 0 bases and 4 bases, in that order; junction bases with no gene match: 6. CDR1 and CDR2 (germline): SGHKS, YYEKEE (reference sequence). This CDR3 region has 15 residues. Next came a second PCR, run for about 6 to 12 cycles, which used a sample-barcoded 5' primer along with a J-beta primer mix. MiXCR, applied by TCRdb to the 5' RACE reads, yields one record per CDR3 protein. Of approximately 800,000 distinct CDR3 sequences in the sample, around 25% were seen once. The sample was also linked to a second study, of T cells of mothers and their children.

Input material: blood. The chain joins TRBV5-5 to TRBJ1-2; 7 bases are shared with TRBD1. The TCR sequence derives from a boy between 5 and 17 years old in good health. The CDR3 bases are TGTGCCAGCAGCTTGGGGGACAGCAAATCCTATGGCTACACCTTC. Translated: CASSLGDSKSYGYTF.